Below are 28 T cell receptor beta chains sequenced from a single sample in a study of blood T cell repertoires in COVID-19. Here immunoSEQ multiplex PCR was the method, and the copy in TCRdb shows in-frame clones only, minus some. The profile covers roughly 170,000 clones, with 84% appearing a single time and over 9.5% taken by the ten largest. Material: PBMCs or T cells enriched from blood (not recorded which). The receptors here all came from a man over 45 who had recovered from COVID-19.

The chain carries TRBV7-3 and TRBJ2-3; D might be TRBD1 (6 bases). V lost 4 bases, J lost 5 bases, and 16 bases lay in between. The germline CDR1 and CDR2 sequences are SGHTA and FQGTGA. The CDR3 has 15 residues. CDR3 protein: CASSSNGGSGDTQYF. CDR3 DNA: TGTGCCAGCAGCTCAAATGGGGGCTCGGGAGATACGCAGTATTTT.

V and J are TRBV6-5 and TRBJ1-5, with TRBD1 matching 9 bases. Per germline, CDR1 MNHEY and CDR2 SVGAGI. The CDR3 has 15 residues. The V and J ends lost 6 bases and 1 base, in that order; junction bases with no gene match: 4. The CDR3 DNA reads TGTGCCAGCAGGAGGGACAGGGAGAGCAATCAGCCCCAGCATTTT. Translating it yields CASRRDRESNQPQHF.

The chain joins TRBV4-1 to TRBJ1-5; D gene ambiguous. This CDR3 spans 14 amino acids. Per the germline V gene, CDR1 is MGHRA and CDR2 is YSYEKL. The germline V and J ends were trimmed by 8 bases and 2 bases, with 13 bases remaining between them. The chain's CDR3 is CASGTRVGNQPQHF. The CDR3 DNA sequence: TGCGCCAGCGGTACGCGGGTTGGCAATCAGCCCCAGCATTTT.

V usage is TRBV2 and J usage is TRBJ1-2, with D maybe TRBD1 (6 bases). Germline V gene sequence: CDR1 SNHLY, CDR2 FYNNEI. V was cut by 4 bases and J by 0 bases, with 12 bases left in between. CDR3 length: 15 residues. The chain's CDR3 is CASSGRQATNYGYTF. The CDR3 DNA reads TGTGCCAGCAGTGGAAGACAGGCAACTAACTATGGCTACACCTTC.

V and J are TRBV3-1 (or the pseudogene TRBV3-2) and TRBJ2-1; D gene uncertain. V gave up 1 base and J gave up 4 bases, with 17 bases separating them. In germline, CDR1 is LGHDT, CDR2 YNNKEL (reference sequence). The CDR3 sequence is 17 residues long. The CDR3 DNA reads TGTGCCAGCAGCCAAGCGACTCGACGAATACTATACAATGAGCAGTTCTTC. This gives the protein CASSQATRRILYNEQFF.

On this clone itself: In the same sample, other DNA sequences code for this CDR3. V and J are TRBV28 and TRBJ1-1; D remains unclear. Germline V gives CDR1 MDHEN, CDR2 SYDVKM. V was trimmed by 6 bases and J by 2 bases, leaving 10 bases between them. This CDR3 contains 13 residues. The CDR3 DNA reads as TGTGCCAGCAGCTCCCCCCCCAACACTGAAGCTTTCTTT. It is translated as CASSSPPNTEAFF.

The J gene is TRBJ1-6, the V gene TRBV11-2; D gene uncertain. CDR3 length equals 15 residues. CDR1 SGHAT and CDR2 FQNNGV come from the germline V gene. Trimming took 2 bases from V and 7 from J, leaving 12 bases between them. CDR3 protein: CASSLRGSGNSPLHF. The CDR3 DNA is TGTGCCAGCAGCTTAAGAGGGAGCGGGAATTCACCCCTCCACTTT.

The gene calls are TRBV18 and TRBJ1-4; D unclear. With 6 bases removed from V and 0 bases from J, the gap between germline ends came to 14 bases. Germline CDR1 reads KGHSH; CDR2 reads LQKENI. CDR3 size: 16 residues. The DNA for the CDR3 is TGTGCCAGCTCTGGACTGTACGTATCAACTAATGAAAAACTGTTTTTT. Translating gives CASSGLYVSTNEKLFF. The full variable domain, in which reference TRBV18 and TRBJ1-4 provide the parts outside the CDR3, is NAGVMQNPRHLVRRRGQEARLRCSPMKGHSHVYWYRQLPEEGLKFMVYLQKENIIDESGMPKERFSAEFPKEGPSILRIQQVVRGDSAAYFCASSGLYVSTNEKLFFGSGTQLSVL.

The CDR3 region is CASSLVVPSGTQYF. The CDR3 nucleotides read TGTGCCAGCAGCTTAGTGGTACCCTCGGGTACGCAGTATTTT. The rearrangement links TRBV7-9 to TRBJ2-3; D is unclear. The CDR3 extends over 14 amino acids. CDR1 and CDR2 from the germline V gene are SEHNR and FQNEAQ (reference sequence). V lost 1 base, J lost 8 bases, and 13 bases lay in between. The complete variable domain, with remaining parts taken from reference TRBV7-9 and TRBJ2-3, reads DTGVSQNPRHKITKRGQNVTFRCDPISEHNRLYWYRQTLGQGPEFLTYFQNEAQLEKSRLLSDRFSAERPKGSFSTLEIQRTEQGDSAMYLCASSLVVPSGTQYFGPGTRLTVL.

This clone turned up a few times. The chain links TRBV9 to TRBJ2-7, with D perhaps matching TRBD2 (6 bases). CDR1 SGDLS and CDR2 YYNGEE come from the germline V gene. Trimming took off 4 bases at V and 2 bases at J, with 19 bases between the two ends. The CDR3 is 16 residues long. CDR3 amino acids: CASSTTRTSQPYEQYF. In DNA, the CDR3 is TGTGCCAGCAGCACGACGAGAACTAGCCAACCCTACGAGCAGTACTTC.

This chain links TRBV5-1 with TRBJ1-2, with 12 bases that match TRBD1. V was clipped by 4 bases and J by 5 bases; unmatched bases: 6. Germline CDR1 is SGHRS and CDR2 is YFSETQ. The CDR3 length is 15 residues. The chain's CDR3 is CASSAGTGGRYGYTF. The CDR3 coding sequence is TGCGCCAGCAGCGCGGGGACAGGGGGCCGGTATGGCTACACCTTC.

V usage is TRBV6-4 and J usage is TRBJ1-1; perhaps TRBD1 as D (6 bases). V lost 8 bases and J lost 4, with 20 bases in between. CDR3 size: 15 residues. The germline V gene has CDR1 MRHNA and CDR2 SNTAGT. This CDR3 reads CASRPESGVGTEAFF. The CDR3 DNA follows: TGTGCCAGCCGCCCGGAATCAGGGGTCGGCACTGAAGCTTTCTTT.

This chain links TRBV10-3 with TRBJ1-1; a possible D gene is TRBD1 (6 bases). The CDR3 is 15 amino acids. The germline V gene encodes CDR1 ENHRY and CDR2 SYGVKD. Trimming removed 2 bases at V and 0 bases at J, with 10 bases between. The DNA of the CDR3 is TGTGCCATCAGTGAGGGTGACAGGCTGAACACTGAAGCTTTCTTT. Its protein is CAISEGDRLNTEAFF.

The chain uses TRBV7-8 and TRBJ2-3, with 7 bases fitting TRBD2. Germline loops: CDR1 SGHVS, CDR2 FQNEAQ. The junction had 10 bases not matched to a gene; V was cut back by 6 bases and J by 7 bases. The CDR3 is 14 amino acids. The CDR3 is CASSSKGGGYTQYF. DNA of the CDR3: TGTGCCAGCAGTTCCAAAGGCGGGGGTTATACGCAGTATTTT. Full variable domain (missing parts from reference TRBV7-8 and TRBJ2-3): GAGVSQSPRYKVAKRGQDVALRCDPISGHVSLFWYQQALGQGPEFLTYFQNEAQLDKSGLPSDRFFAERPEGSVSTLKIQRTQQEDSAVYLCASSSKGGGYTQYFGPGTRLTVL.

This chain uses TRBV11-3 with TRBJ2-5; 9 nucleotides match TRBD2. V lost 1 base, J lost 5 bases, and 8 bases stayed unmatched. Germline lookup yields CDR1 SGHNT and CDR2 YENEEA. The CDR3 is 16 amino acids. In DNA, the CDR3 is TGTGCCAGCAGCTTAGGTCGCGGGGGGGCGTCGGAGACCCAGTACTTC. It is translated as CASSLGRGGASETQYF.

This clone was counted a few times. V is TRBV6-5 and J is TRBJ1-1, with 7 nucleotides matching TRBD1. This CDR3 is 12 amino acids long. CDR1 is MNHEY and CDR2 is SVGAGI in the germline V gene. The ends lost 6 bases at V and 5 bases at J; junction bases unmatched: 3. The DNA of the CDR3 is TGTGCCAGCAGCCCAGGGGGAACTGAAGCTTTCTTT. Its translation is CASSPGGTEAFF.

This clone was detected once. The chain carries TRBV5-1 and TRBJ1-1; D remains ambiguous. Looked up from germline, CDR1 is SGHRS and CDR2 is YFSETQ. Trimming pared 0 bases from V and 1 base from J, leaving 7 bases between. The CDR3 is 14 amino acids. For the CDR3, the DNA is TGCGCCAGCAGCTTGGTTAGCCAGAACACTGAAGCTTTCTTT. Translating it yields CASSLVSQNTEAFF.

A few counts support this clone. V and J are TRBV7-8 and TRBJ1-4; D unresolved. This CDR3 spans 15 amino acids. The germline gives CDR1 SGHVS, CDR2 FQNEAQ. V was trimmed by 5 bases and J by 8 bases, leaving 18 bases between them. Written as DNA, the CDR3 is TGTGCCAGCAGCACTATGACGGGGATCGGGGAAAAACTGTTTTTT. Translating gives CASSTMTGIGEKLFF.

This chain joins TRBV5-1 and TRBJ1-1, with D possibly TRBD1 on 5 matching bases. The V end lost 3 bases, the J end lost 6 bases, and 18 bases lay between the germline ends. CDR1 and CDR2 from the germline V gene are SGHRS and YFSETQ. The CDR3 runs to 15 residues. In DNA form, the CDR3 reads TGCGCCAGCAGCTGGTTACAGGCTCCCACCTCTGAAGCTTTCTTT. Encoded protein: CASSWLQAPTSEAFF.

This chain links TRBV27 with TRBJ1-5, with D unresolved. The CDR3 length is 15 residues. The germline V gene has CDR1 MNHEY and CDR2 SMNVEV (reference sequence). The V end was cut by 5 bases, the J end by 0 bases, with 11 bases between. The chain's CDR3 is CASSPNRVSNQPQHF. CDR3 DNA sequence: TGTGCCAGCAGTCCGAACAGAGTTAGCAATCAGCCCCAGCATTTT.

This chain uses TRBV6-5 with TRBJ2-7, with 8 bases that match TRBD1. The germline V gene has CDR1 MNHEY and CDR2 SVGAGI. The CDR3 is 12 amino acids. The J segment lost 3 bases and the V segment lost 6 bases, leaving 1 base of the junction unmatched. In nucleotides, the CDR3 is TGTGCCAGCAGACAGGGGGACTACGAGCAGTACTTC. It specifies CASRQGDYEQYF.

The rearrangement joins TRBV19 to TRBJ1-5; D uncertain. V shed 4 bases and J shed 8 bases, with 12 bases lying between them. CDR1 and CDR2 (germline): LNHDA, SQIVND (reference sequence). The CDR3 sequence is 13 residues long. The CDR3 DNA reads TGTGCCAGTAGTAGAGATGAGTATGAGCCCCAGCATTTT. Protein sequence: CASSRDEYEPQHF.

This rearrangement joins TRBV9 to TRBJ1-6; the D gene is possibly TRBD1 (5 bases). Trimming left V 4 bases short and J 9 bases short, with 14 bases between. The V gene's germline CDR1 is SGDLS and CDR2 YYNGEE. This CDR3 spans 14 amino acids. CDR3 residues: CASSPGTGTSPLHF. As DNA, the CDR3 is TGTGCCAGCAGCCCCGGCACAGGTACTTCACCCCTCCACTTT. Looking up the rest from reference TRBV9 and TRBJ1-6 gives the full variable domain: DSGVTQTPKHLITATGQRVTLRCSPRSGDLSVYWYQQSLDQGLQFLIQYYNGEERAKGNILERFSAQQFPDLHSELNLSSLELGDSALYFCASSPGTGTSPLHFGNGTRLTVT.

This chain joins TRBV5-1 and TRBJ2-1; 8 bases align to TRBD1. Unmatched junction bases numbered 10, after V lost 5 bases and J lost 6 bases. Germline assignment: CDR1 SGHRS and CDR2 YFSETQ. The CDR3 has 15 amino acids. For the CDR3, the DNA is TGCGCCAGCAGTTGGGACAGGACTTTTCGCAATGAGCAGTTCTTC. Its translation: CASSWDRTFRNEQFF. Based on the CDR3 plus reference TRBV5-1 and TRBJ2-1, the full variable domain is KAGVTQTPRYLIKTRGQQVTLSCSPISGHRSVSWYQQTPGQGLQFLFEYFSETQRNKGNFPGRFSGRQFSNSRSEMNVSTLELGDSALYLCASSWDRTFRNEQFFGPGTRLTVL.

The gene calls are TRBV6-5 and TRBJ2-1, with a weak D call TRBD1 (5 bases). The CDR3 has 11 residues. The germline gives CDR1 MNHEY, CDR2 SVGAGI. Trimming took off 6 bases at V and 9 bases at J, with 9 bases between the two ends. The CDR3 coding sequence is TGTGCCAGCAGCCTAGGGGCTGAGCAGTTCTTC. Its translation: CASSLGAEQFF.

V usage is TRBV10-3 and J usage is TRBJ1-3; D unclear. The CDR3 length is 13 residues. Germline CDR1 reads ENHRY; CDR2 reads SYGVKD. V lost 9 bases and J lost 5, with 14 bases in between. CDR3 region: CAISTEGRNTIYF. CDR3 DNA: TGTGCCATTTCGACGGAGGGTAGAAACACCATATATTTT.

This rearrangement joins TRBV14 to TRBJ1-6; D is undetermined. Germline lookup yields CDR1 SGHDN and CDR2 FVKESK. The ends were cut back, 0 bases at V and 10 bases at J, with 13 bases in the middle. The CDR3 extends over 15 amino acids. CDR3 region: CASSQDTDWGSPLHF. The DNA of the CDR3 is TGTGCCAGCAGCCAAGATACGGACTGGGGATCACCCCTCCACTTT.

V gene TRBV18 combines with J gene TRBJ1-1; D unresolved. This CDR3 spans 13 amino acids. Germline CDR1 is KGHSH and CDR2 is LQKENI. The V and J ends lost 6 bases and 1 base respectively, with 9 bases between them. CDR3 bases: TGTGCCAGCTCGACTTTGGGGAACACTGAAGCTTTCTTT. Amino acids: CASSTLGNTEAFF.